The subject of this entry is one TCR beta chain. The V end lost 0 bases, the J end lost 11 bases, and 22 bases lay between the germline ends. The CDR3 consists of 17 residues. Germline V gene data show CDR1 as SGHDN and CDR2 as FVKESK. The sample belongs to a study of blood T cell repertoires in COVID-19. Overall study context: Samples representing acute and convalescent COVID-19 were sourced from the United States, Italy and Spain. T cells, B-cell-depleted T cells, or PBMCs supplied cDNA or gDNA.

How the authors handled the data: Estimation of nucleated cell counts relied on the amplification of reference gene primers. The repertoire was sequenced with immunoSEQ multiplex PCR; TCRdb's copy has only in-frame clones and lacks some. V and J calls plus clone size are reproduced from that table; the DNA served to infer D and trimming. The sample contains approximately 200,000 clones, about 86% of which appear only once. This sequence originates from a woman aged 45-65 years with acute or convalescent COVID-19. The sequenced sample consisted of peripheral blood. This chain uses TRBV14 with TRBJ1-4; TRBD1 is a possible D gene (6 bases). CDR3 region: CASSQDGSRARQGKLFF. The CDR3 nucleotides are TGTGCCAGCAGCCAAGATGGGTCCAGGGCTCGCCAGGGGAAACTGTTTTTT. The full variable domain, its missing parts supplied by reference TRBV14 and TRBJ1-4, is EAGVTQFPSHSVIEKGQTVTLRCDPISGHDNLYWYRRVMGKEIKFLLHFVKESKQDESGMPNNRFLAERTGGTYSTLKVQPAELEDSGVYFCASSQDGSRARQGKLFFGSGTQLSVL.